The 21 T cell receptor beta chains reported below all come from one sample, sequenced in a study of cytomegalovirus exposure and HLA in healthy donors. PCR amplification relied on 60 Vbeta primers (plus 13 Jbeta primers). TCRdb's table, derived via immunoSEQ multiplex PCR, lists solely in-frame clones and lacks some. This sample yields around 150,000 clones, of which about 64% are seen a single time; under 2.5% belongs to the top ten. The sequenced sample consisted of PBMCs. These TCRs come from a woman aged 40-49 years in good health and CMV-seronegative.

The CDR3 is CASSPPGEPQHF. The CDR3 bases are TGTGCCAGCTCACCCCCGGGAGAGCCCCAGCATTTT. The chain links TRBV18 to TRBJ1-5; D remains unclear. From germline, CDR1 is KGHSH and CDR2 LQKENI. The CDR3 length is 12 residues. V shed 3 bases and J shed 8 bases, with 8 bases lying between them.

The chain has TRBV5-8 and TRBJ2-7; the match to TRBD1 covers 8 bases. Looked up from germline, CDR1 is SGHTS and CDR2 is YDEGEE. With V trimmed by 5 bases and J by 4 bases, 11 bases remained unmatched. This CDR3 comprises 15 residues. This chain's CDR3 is CASRLTGVGIYEQYF. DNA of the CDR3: TGTGCCAGCAGGCTGACAGGGGTAGGGATTTACGAGCAGTACTTC.

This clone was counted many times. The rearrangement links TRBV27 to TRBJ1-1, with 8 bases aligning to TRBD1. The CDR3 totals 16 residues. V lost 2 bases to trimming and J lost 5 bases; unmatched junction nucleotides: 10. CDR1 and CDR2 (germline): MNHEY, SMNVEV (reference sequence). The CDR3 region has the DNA TGTGCCAGCAGTTTAGAGGTACCCAGGGGGCCTACTGAAGCTTTCTTT. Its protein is CASSLEVPRGPTEAFF.

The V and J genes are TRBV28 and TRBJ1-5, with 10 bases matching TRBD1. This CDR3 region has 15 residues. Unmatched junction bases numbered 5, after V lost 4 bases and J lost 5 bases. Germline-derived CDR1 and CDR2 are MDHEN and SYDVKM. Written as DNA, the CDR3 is TGTGCCAGCAGTTCCGGGACAGGGGTCCATCAGCCCCAGCATTTT. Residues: CASSSGTGVHQPQHF.

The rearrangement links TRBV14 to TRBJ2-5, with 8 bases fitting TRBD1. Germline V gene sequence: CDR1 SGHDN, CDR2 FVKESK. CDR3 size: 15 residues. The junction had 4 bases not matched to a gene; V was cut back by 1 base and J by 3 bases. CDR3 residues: CASSQGAGGKETQYF. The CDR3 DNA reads TGTGCCAGCAGCCAAGGGGCAGGGGGCAAAGAGACCCAGTACTTC. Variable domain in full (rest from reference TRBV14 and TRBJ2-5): EAGVTQFPSHSVIEKGQTVTLRCDPISGHDNLYWYRRVMGKEIKFLLHFVKESKQDESGMPNNRFLAERTGGTYSTLKVQPAELEDSGVYFCASSQGAGGKETQYFGPGTRLLVL.

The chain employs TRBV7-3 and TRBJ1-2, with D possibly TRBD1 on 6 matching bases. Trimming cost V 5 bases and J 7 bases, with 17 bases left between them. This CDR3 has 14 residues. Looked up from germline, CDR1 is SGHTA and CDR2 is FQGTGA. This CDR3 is CASSPMGGAGGYTF. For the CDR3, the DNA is TGTGCCAGCAGCCCCATGGGGGGGGCGGGTGGCTACACCTTC.

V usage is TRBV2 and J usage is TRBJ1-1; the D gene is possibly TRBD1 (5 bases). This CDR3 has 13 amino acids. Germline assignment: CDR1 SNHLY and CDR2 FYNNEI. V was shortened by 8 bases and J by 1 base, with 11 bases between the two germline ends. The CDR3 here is CASRTDRNTEAFF. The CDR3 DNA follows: TGTGCCAGCCGCACCGACAGGAACACTGAAGCTTTCTTT.

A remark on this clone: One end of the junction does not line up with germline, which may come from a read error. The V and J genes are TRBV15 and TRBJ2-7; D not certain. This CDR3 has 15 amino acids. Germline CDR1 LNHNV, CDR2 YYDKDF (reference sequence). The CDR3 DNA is TGTGCCACCAGCGGAGAATGGCCCTCCTCCTACGAGCAGTACTTC. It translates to CATSGEWPSSYEQYF.

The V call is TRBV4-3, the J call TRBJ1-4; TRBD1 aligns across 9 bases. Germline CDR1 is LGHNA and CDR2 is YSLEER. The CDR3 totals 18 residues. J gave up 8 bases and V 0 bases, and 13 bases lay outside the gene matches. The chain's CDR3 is CASSQDPGTGNGEEKLFF. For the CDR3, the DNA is TGCGCCAGCAGCCAAGATCCCGGGACAGGGAATGGAGAGGAAAAACTGTTTTTT.

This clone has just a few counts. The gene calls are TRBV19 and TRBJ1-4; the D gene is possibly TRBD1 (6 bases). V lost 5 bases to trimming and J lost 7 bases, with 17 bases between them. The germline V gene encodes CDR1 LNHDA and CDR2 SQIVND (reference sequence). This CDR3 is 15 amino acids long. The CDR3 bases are TGTGCCAGTAGTGCATACAGGGAAGTAAGTGAAAAACTGTTTTTT. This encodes CASSAYREVSEKLFF.

In DNA, the CDR3 is TGCGCCAGCAGCCAAGATCTACAGGTCCTATACTACGAGCAGTACTTC. The encoded protein is CASSQDLQVLYYEQYF. The rearrangement links TRBV4-3 to TRBJ2-7; perhaps TRBD1 as D (5 bases). Per germline, CDR1 LGHNA and CDR2 YSLEER. The CDR3 contains 16 residues. V lost 0 bases to trimming and J lost 3 bases, with 15 bases between them.

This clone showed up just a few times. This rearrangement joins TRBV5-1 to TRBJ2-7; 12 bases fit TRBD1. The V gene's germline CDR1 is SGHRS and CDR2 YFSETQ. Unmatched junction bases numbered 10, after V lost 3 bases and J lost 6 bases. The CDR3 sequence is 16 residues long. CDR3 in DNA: TGCGCCAGCAGCTATTACCGGGACAGGGGGCCAAGCGAGCAGTACTTC. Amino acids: CASSYYRDRGPSEQYF.

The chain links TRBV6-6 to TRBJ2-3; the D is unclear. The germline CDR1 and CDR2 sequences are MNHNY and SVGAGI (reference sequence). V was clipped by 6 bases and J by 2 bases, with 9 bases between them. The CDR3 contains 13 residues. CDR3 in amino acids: CASRSPFTDTQYF. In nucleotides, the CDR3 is TGTGCCAGCAGAAGCCCTTTCACAGATACGCAGTATTTT.

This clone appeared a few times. This CDR3 reads CASSRQGENTEAFF. CDR3 DNA sequence: TGTGCCAGCAGCAGACAGGGGGAGAACACTGAAGCTTTCTTT. The V and J genes are TRBV2 and TRBJ1-1, with 9 bases lining up with TRBD1. The germline V gene has CDR1 SNHLY and CDR2 FYNNEI. The V and J ends lost 6 bases and 1 base, in that order; junction bases with no gene match: 3. This CDR3 comprises 14 residues.

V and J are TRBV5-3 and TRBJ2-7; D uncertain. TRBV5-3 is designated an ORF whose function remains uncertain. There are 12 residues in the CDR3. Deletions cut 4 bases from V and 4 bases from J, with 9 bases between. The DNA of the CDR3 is TGTGCCAGAAGCGACCAGGCTTACGAGCAGTACTTC. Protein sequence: CARSDQAYEQYF.

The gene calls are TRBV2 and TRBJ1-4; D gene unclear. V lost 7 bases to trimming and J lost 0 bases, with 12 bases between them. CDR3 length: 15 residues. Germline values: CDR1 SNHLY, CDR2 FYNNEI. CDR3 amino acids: CASMRVTTTNEKLFF. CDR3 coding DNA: TGTGCCAGCATGAGGGTTACCACAACTAATGAAAAACTGTTTTTT.

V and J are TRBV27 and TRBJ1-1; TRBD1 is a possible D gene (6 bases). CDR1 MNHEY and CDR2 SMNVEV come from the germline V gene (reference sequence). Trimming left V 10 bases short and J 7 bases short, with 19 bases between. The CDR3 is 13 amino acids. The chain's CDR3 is CATRTALIDEAFF. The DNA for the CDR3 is TGTGCCACCCGGACAGCTCTAATCGATGAAGCTTTCTTT.

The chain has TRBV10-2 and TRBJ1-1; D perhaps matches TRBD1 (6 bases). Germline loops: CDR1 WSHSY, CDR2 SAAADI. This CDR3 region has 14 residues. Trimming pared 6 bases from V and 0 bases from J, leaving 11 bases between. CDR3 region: CASSRQELNTEAFF. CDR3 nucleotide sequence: TGCGCCAGCAGCCGACAGGAATTGAACACTGAAGCTTTCTTT.

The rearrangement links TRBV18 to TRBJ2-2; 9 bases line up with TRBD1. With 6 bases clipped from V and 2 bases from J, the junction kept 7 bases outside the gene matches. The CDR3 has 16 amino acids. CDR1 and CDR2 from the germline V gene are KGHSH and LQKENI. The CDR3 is CASSRMTGGNTGELFF. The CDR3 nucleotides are TGTGCCAGCTCCCGCATGACAGGGGGAAACACCGGGGAGCTGTTTTTT.

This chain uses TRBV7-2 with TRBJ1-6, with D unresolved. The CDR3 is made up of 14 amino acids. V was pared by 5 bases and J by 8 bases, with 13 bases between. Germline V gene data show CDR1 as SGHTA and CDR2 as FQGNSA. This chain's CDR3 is CASSRQTDYSPLHF. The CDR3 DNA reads TGTGCCAGCAGCCGTCAGACGGACTATTCACCCCTCCACTTT.

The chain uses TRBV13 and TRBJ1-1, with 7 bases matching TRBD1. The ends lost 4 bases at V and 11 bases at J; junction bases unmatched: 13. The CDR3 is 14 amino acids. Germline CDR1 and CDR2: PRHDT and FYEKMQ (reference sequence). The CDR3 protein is CASSYLGTDLGAFF. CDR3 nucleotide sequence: TGTGCCAGCAGCTATCTCGGGACAGATCTGGGGGCTTTCTTT.